Detailed here is one T cell receptor (beta chain). The antigen remains unidentified. The data were produced by immunoSEQ multiplex PCR, yet TCRdb's version contains in-frame clones alone and is incomplete. The sample has some 30,000 clones, 72% seen once; the top ten hold 3% to 4.5%. This sample stems from a study of PD-1 blockade in classical Hodgkin lymphoma. Study details: Nivolumab was administered to patients intravenously at 3 mg/kg every 2 weeks. Study results and caveats: Nivolumab starters within 1 year of ASCT were excluded. The CD4+ diversity rise by C4D1 was clearest in complete responders.

Indicated time point: cycle 4 day 1 (C4D1), after six to seven weeks of nivolumab. Every patient experienced relapse after autologous stem cell transplantation, and brentuximab vedotin exposure varied. Complete response, partial response or progressive disease was each patient's best response. Sequenced here: peripheral blood mononuclear cells (PBMCs), sampled before the fourth cycle of nivolumab. The origin of this receptor is a human donor with classical Hodgkin lymphoma.

The DNA for the CDR3 is TGTGCCTTTGATCCGGGACTAGCAACCGGGGAGCTGTTTTTT. It translates to CAFDPGLATGELFF. The V and J genes are TRBV30 and TRBJ2-2, with TRBD2 matching over 9 bases. Germline assignment: CDR1 GTSNPN and CDR2 SVGIG (reference sequence). V lost 7 bases, J lost 5 bases, and 8 bases stayed unmatched. CDR3 length: 14 residues.